The sequence of this T cell receptor (beta chain) was determined in a study of T cells after yellow fever vaccination. Across the whole study: Preparation used SMART-Seq v4 Ultra Low Input for the low-cell-number fractions. Whole-study findings and limits: A weaker secondary response peaked on day 5, the primary on day 15.

Making TCR cDNA involved 5'RACE template switching, which added UMIs and a universal primer site. TCRdb used MiXCR to reprocess the 5' RACE reads, holding one entry per CDR3 protein. The sample holds 150,000 to 200,000 distinct CDR3 sequences; approximately 6.2% are singletons and the top ten take less than 3.5%. The germline CDR1 and CDR2 sequences are SGHDT and YYEEEE. This CDR3 region has 11 residues. V lost 4 bases, J lost 3 bases, and 4 bases lay in between. In regard to this clonotype: No antigen is known for it.

This TCR derives from a man younger than 30 who received the YFV17D yellow fever vaccine. The chain recombines TRBV5-6 with TRBJ2-5, with D hard to call. Specimen: CD4+ T cells sorted from PBMCs, collected on the day of the first yellow fever vaccination. CDR3 sequence (DNA): TGTGCCAGCAGCGGTGAAGAGACCCAGTACTTC. Translating it yields CASSGEETQYF.